The entry below describes one TCR beta chain. It has no known antigen specificity. The record has no base qualities; no much larger clone is one base away. Ficoll-Paque density gradient centrifugation was used to isolate PBMCs. CDR1 and CDR2, per the germline V gene, are MDHEN and SYDVKM. V loses 7 bases at its end and J loses 2 bases; junction bases beyond the gene matches: 3. The CDR3, from cysteine to phenylalanine, totals 14 residues. CDR3 DNA is the only sequence kept; it has 42 bases, read in frame from the first base. The data were obtained in a study of T-cell memory formation after mild COVID-19 (TCRdb year 2021). Notes on the research overall: TCR sequence clusters from the two donors were largely donor specific. Longitudinal TCRalpha and TCRbeta repertoire sequencing tracked T-cell clones expanding and contracting after mild COVID-19 in a couple of donors. Two young, previously healthy adult volunteers, one female and one male, were included in the cohort.

TCRdb records Illumina NovaSeq 6000 as the sequencer. Using 5'RACE with constant-segment primers, TCRalpha and TCRbeta cDNA libraries were constructed, with sample barcodes and unique molecular identifiers added in the process. Trizol reagent was used to extract RNA from every sample. Library amplification was performed in two PCR steps, and a second sample barcode and Illumina TruSeq adapters were introduced in the second step. Sequencing of the libraries was done on an Illumina NovaSeq, producing 2 x 150 bp paired-end reads. The study's processing was this. Demultiplexing of reads and collapsing into UMI-guided consensus sequences were performed with migec v1.2.7. Using mixcr v2.1.11, the UMI consensuses were aligned to TRA and TRB V and J templates and assembled into clonotypes. Expanded or contracted clonotypes were those called significant by both edgeR and NoisET, with noise models trained on biological replicates. For edgeR calls, the cutoffs were a false discovery rate-adjusted p below 0.01 and a log2 fold-change threshold of 1. As an exploratory analysis of dynamics, PCA with hierarchical clustering was applied to max-normalized trajectories of the 1000 most abundant clonotypes. Separately sequenced CD4+ and CD8+ repertoires were used to assign the CD4 or CD8 phenotype of responding clones. TCRdb applied fastp at Q25 and MiXCR to the public reads, then kept only in-frame beta chains. Identical CDR3 protein sequences are pooled into one entry, listed with their most common genes and DNA. The V and J calls and clone size come from TCRdb's table, not from the authors' own analysis. The sample has about 560,000 distinct CDR3 sequences on record, about a sixth of them singletons. About 12% of the sample comes from the top ten.

Overall results and qualifications from the work: Contracting CD4+ clones turned up mainly in the CM and EM memory subsets, whereas EMRA was where CD8+ clones were enriched. Clones that contracted from day 15 to 85 showed balanced CD4/CD8 phenotypes, whereas a second wave of clones that expanded from day 15 to 37 leaned towards CD4+. The study covered only two mild cases, and larger cohorts including severe cases with pre-infection samples were considered necessary. Some responding clones were found in pre-infection memory, which suggests that pre-existing cross-reactive memory T cells took part in the SARS-CoV-2 response. SARS-CoV-2 specificity was not confirmed for the second-wave clones peaking on day 37.

The TCR comes from an adult woman who had mild COVID-19 (a few samples of this study predate the infection). The sample titles of this study are shuffled in the database, so cell type and time point are left out; the donor was told from shared clones. The V gene is TRBV28 and the J gene is TRBJ2-2; TRBD2 lines up with 8 middle nucleotides. The material sequenced was PBMCs or a T cell subset sorted from them (not recorded which). The DNA sequence is TGTGCCAGCATCGGGACTAGTAACACCGGGGAGCTGTTTTTT. Its protein product is CASIGTSNTGELFF.